The 24 T cell receptor beta chains below were found in one sample sequenced in a study of CD8+ T cells in alopecia areata. It was cDNA, reverse transcribed from extracted RNA, that served as the sequencing template. Sequencing used immunoSEQ multiplex PCR; TCRdb keeps in-frame clones, though not all of them. The sample has more than 150,000 clones, about 60% seen once; the top ten hold approximately 14%. The source was CD4+ T cells sorted from blood, collected at week 0. The receptor set was obtained from a human donor with alopecia areata.

This clone was seen just once. The V gene is TRBV27, the J gene TRBJ1-5; D possibly corresponds to TRBD1 (6 bases). Germline CDR1 is MNHEY and CDR2 is SMNVEV (reference sequence). V was cut by 4 bases and J by 4 bases, with 14 bases left in between. The CDR3 length is 15 residues. The CDR3 sequence: CASSSSTGPNQPQHF. DNA of the CDR3: TGTGCCAGCAGTTCAAGTACAGGGCCAAATCAGCCCCAGCATTTT.

The gene calls are TRBV29-1 and TRBJ2-2; 7 bases are shared with TRBD1. The V gene's germline CDR1 is SQVTM and CDR2 ANQGSEA. J was trimmed by 6 bases and V by 5 bases; bases with no gene match: 0. CDR3 size: 11 residues. The CDR3 is CSVTGAGELFF. CDR3 nucleotide sequence: TGCAGCGTTACAGGGGCCGGGGAGCTGTTTTTT.

The chain links TRBV6-5 to TRBJ2-7; 7 bases align to TRBD1. There are 13 residues in the CDR3. Germline V lookup: CDR1 MNHEY, CDR2 SVGAGI. Trimming removed 7 bases from V and 2 bases from J; junction bases left unmatched: 5. The CDR3 spells CASTVGTAYEQYF. The CDR3 nucleotides are TGTGCCAGCACAGTCGGGACAGCCTACGAGCAGTACTTC.

Concerning this clone: A junction boundary mismatches the germline segment, possibly from a read error. The genes are TRBV7-7 and TRBJ2-2, with 11 bases that match TRBD2. Germline V gene lookup returns CDR1 SSHAT and CDR2 FNYEAQ (reference sequence). The CDR3 is made up of 16 amino acids. In DNA, the CDR3 is TGTGCTAGCAGCGTTAGCGGGGGGGCCGCGGCCGGGGAGCTGTTTTTT. Translating gives CASSVSGGAAAGELFF.

The table lists this clone with a few counts. This chain connects TRBV25-1 to TRBJ1-1; weak D call: TRBD1 (5 bases). Germline CDR1 reads MGHDK; CDR2 reads SYGVNS. The CDR3 spans 15 residues. V lost 3 bases, J lost 5 bases, and 16 bases lay in between. The CDR3 nucleotides are TGTGCCAGCAGTGACTCTTTCAGGGCATTAACTGAAGCTTTCTTT. It translates to CASSDSFRALTEAFF.

The J gene is TRBJ1-5, the V gene TRBV29-1; the D gene is possibly TRBD1 (5 bases). The CDR3 consists of 15 residues. Germline assignment: CDR1 SQVTM and CDR2 ANQGSEA. Trimming removed 7 bases at V and 0 bases at J, with 16 bases between. CDR3 in amino acids: CSATTVIGSNQPQHF. The DNA for the CDR3 is TGCAGCGCCACGACAGTAATCGGTAGCAATCAGCCCCAGCATTTT.

This clone occurred a few times. This rearrangement joins TRBV18 to TRBJ2-5; 8 bases match TRBD1. Germline CDR1 reads KGHSH; CDR2 reads LQKENI. The CDR3 length is 14 residues. The V segment lost 4 bases and the J segment 6 bases; nucleotides outside the gene matches: 7. CDR3 in amino acids: CASSLPTGEKTQYF. The CDR3 DNA follows: TGTGCCAGCTCACTCCCGACAGGGGAAAAGACCCAGTACTTC.

The chain uses TRBV5-1 and TRBJ1-1; D remains unclear. V was clipped by 2 bases and J by 0 bases, with 11 bases between them. The CDR3 has 15 residues. Germline loops: CDR1 SGHRS, CDR2 YFSETQ. Here the CDR3 reads CASSFGVSMNTEAFF. The CDR3 coding sequence is TGCGCCAGCAGCTTTGGAGTTTCAATGAACACTGAAGCTTTCTTT.

In this sample, this clone turned up once. The chain combines TRBV18 with TRBJ1-6; D is ambiguous. CDR1 and CDR2 from the germline V gene are KGHSH and LQKENI. This CDR3 region has 13 residues. Trimming left V 0 bases short and J 6 bases short, with 3 bases between. This CDR3 reads CASSPPPNSPLHF. Here the CDR3 DNA reads TGTGCCAGCTCACCACCGCCTAATTCACCCCTCCACTTT. The full variable domain, with the rest looked up from reference TRBV18 and TRBJ1-6, is NAGVMQNPRHLVRRRGQEARLRCSPMKGHSHVYWYRQLPEEGLKFMVYLQKENIIDESGMPKERFSAEFPKEGPSILRIQQVVRGDSAAYFCASSPPPNSPLHFGNGTRLTVT.

V usage is TRBV7-8 and J usage is TRBJ1-1; D remains unclear. Trimming cost V 2 bases and J 1 base, with 8 bases left between them. Germline-derived CDR1 and CDR2 are SGHVS and FQNEAQ. The CDR3 loop spans 14 amino acids. CDR3 nucleotides: TGTGCCAGCAGCTTAACCGGGAAGAACACTGAAGCTTTCTTT. It yields the protein CASSLTGKNTEAFF.

This clone has just one count. The chain links TRBV29-1 to TRBJ1-5; no definite D call. The ends were cut back, 2 bases at V and 3 bases at J, with 8 bases in the middle. The CDR3 length is 13 residues. Germline V gene data show CDR1 as SQVTM and CDR2 as ANQGSEA. The CDR3 DNA reads TGCAGCGTTGAAATTCAGCACAATCAGCCCCAGCATTTT. Translating it yields CSVEIQHNQPQHF.

This clone has more than one count but fewer than ten. V gene TRBV7-9 combines with J gene TRBJ2-5; tentatively, D is TRBD2 (5 bases). The CDR3 length is 14 residues. Trimming stripped 3 bases from V and 4 bases from J, with 12 bases between. The V gene's germline CDR1 is SEHNR and CDR2 FQNEAQ (reference sequence). The DNA for the CDR3 is TGTGCCAGCAGCTTCAGGACTGGACGAGAGACCCAGTACTTC. It codes for CASSFRTGRETQYF.

This chain joins TRBV7-8 and TRBJ2-3; 11 bases line up with TRBD2. CDR1 SGHVS and CDR2 FQNEAQ come from the germline V gene. Trimming removed 1 base from V and 0 bases from J; junction bases left unmatched: 15. The CDR3 sequence is 21 residues long. The CDR3 spells CASSLVRKVAGGPVSTDTQYF. For the CDR3, the DNA is TGTGCCAGCAGCTTAGTGAGGAAGGTAGCGGGGGGGCCTGTGAGCACAGATACGCAGTATTTT. Variable domain in full (rest from reference TRBV7-8 and TRBJ2-3): GAGVSQSPRYKVAKRGQDVALRCDPISGHVSLFWYQQALGQGPEFLTYFQNEAQLDKSGLPSDRFFAERPEGSVSTLKIQRTQQEDSAVYLCASSLVRKVAGGPVSTDTQYFGPGTRLTVL.

This chain connects TRBV30 to TRBJ1-2; 8 bases align to TRBD1. Germline CDR1 and CDR2: GTSNPN and SVGIG (reference sequence). This CDR3 has 14 amino acids. V lost 1 base to trimming and J lost 4 bases; unmatched junction nucleotides: 5. The CDR3 spells CAWSGTGWPYGYTF. The CDR3, as DNA: TGTGCCTGGAGTGGGACAGGGTGGCCCTATGGCTACACCTTC.

The rearrangement uses TRBV6-5 and TRBJ2-7; D call uncertain. The CDR3 extends over 11 amino acids. V dropped 10 bases and J dropped 0 bases, with 7 bases sitting between them. Germline loops: CDR1 MNHEY, CDR2 SVGAGI. DNA for the CDR3: TGTGCCACGGAATTCTCCTACGAGCAGTACTTC. Amino acid sequence: CATEFSYEQYF.

The rearrangement uses TRBV30 and TRBJ2-5, with D possibly being TRBD1 or TRBD2 (6 bases each). Germline V lookup: CDR1 GTSNPN, CDR2 SVGIG (reference sequence). CDR3 length equals 15 residues. With 4 bases removed from V and 2 bases from J, the gap between germline ends came to 17 bases. The DNA for the CDR3 is TGTGCCTGGACTTTGGAGGGAAGGGGGCAAGAGACCCAGTACTTC. This sequence encodes CAWTLEGRGQETQYF.

V and J are TRBV2 and TRBJ2-3; no reliable D call. The CDR3 totals 12 residues. Between the trimmed V and J ends, which lost 5 bases and 2 bases, there was a span of 5 bases. Germline CDR1 reads SNHLY; CDR2 reads FYNNEI. The CDR3 spells CASSILTDTQYF. CDR3 nucleotides: TGTGCCAGCAGTATCCTCACAGATACGCAGTATTTT.

The genes are TRBV15 and TRBJ2-2, with D possibly being TRBD1 (5 bases). Trimming removed 4 bases at V and 1 base at J, with 7 bases between. Germline V gene lookup returns CDR1 LNHNV and CDR2 YYDKDF (reference sequence). The CDR3 length is 14 residues. The chain's CDR3 is CATSKQVNTGELFF. The CDR3 DNA follows: TGTGCCACCAGCAAACAGGTGAACACCGGGGAGCTGTTTTTT.

The chain recombines TRBV29-1 with TRBJ1-1; D is uncertain. V lost 5 bases, J lost 0 bases, and 10 bases lay in between. Per the germline V gene, CDR1 is SQVTM and CDR2 is ANQGSEA. The CDR3 consists of 13 residues. CDR3 residues: CSVQRTMNTEAFF. The CDR3 nucleotides read TGCAGCGTTCAACGTACCATGAACACTGAAGCTTTCTTT.

This clone has just a few counts. The CDR3 here is CASRLGARSYEQYF. The CDR3, as DNA: TGTGCCAGCCGACTTGGGGCCCGCTCCTACGAGCAGTACTTC. The gene calls are TRBV10-3 and TRBJ2-7, with D possibly being TRBD1 (5 bases). The CDR3 extends over 14 amino acids. The germline V gene has CDR1 ENHRY and CDR2 SYGVKD. Trimming removed 10 bases from V and 0 bases from J, with 16 bases in between.

This clone was picked up a small number of times. This chain connects TRBV29-1 to TRBJ2-1; a weak D match, TRBD2 (5 bases). The CDR3 has 12 residues. V dropped 2 bases and J dropped 7 bases, with 9 bases sitting between them. Per the germline V gene, CDR1 is SQVTM and CDR2 is ANQGSEA. DNA for the CDR3: TGCAGCGTTGAATATAGGAGGAATGAGCAGTTCTTC. This sequence encodes CSVEYRRNEQFF.

The chain employs TRBV28 and TRBJ2-3; D call uncertain. CDR3 length: 14 amino acids. Germline CDR1 is MDHEN and CDR2 is SYDVKM. V was pared by 2 bases and J by 9 bases, with 15 bases between. In nucleotides, the CDR3 is TGTGCCAGCAGTTTACCCCAACGCAGGTGGACGCAGTATTTT. Its translation is CASSLPQRRWTQYF.

This clone was recorded once. The genes are TRBV11-3 and TRBJ2-6; no definite D call. Trimming took off 2 bases at V and 0 bases at J, with 5 bases between the two ends. The CDR3 extends over 15 amino acids. Germline assignment: CDR1 SGHNT and CDR2 YENEEA. This CDR3 reads CASSLLGSGANVLTF. The CDR3 bases are TGTGCCAGCAGCTTATTGGGCTCTGGGGCCAACGTCCTGACTTTC.

DNA for the CDR3: TGTGCCACCGCGAGGGAACAGACGAATTCACCCCTCCACTTT. This translates into CATAREQTNSPLHF. The rearrangement links TRBV2 to TRBJ1-6; no firm D call. The CDR3 covers 14 residues. The V and J ends lost 10 bases and 7 bases respectively, with 17 bases between them. CDR1 is SNHLY and CDR2 is FYNNEI in the germline V gene.